Listed below are T cell receptor beta chains from one sample, sequenced in a study of technical replicates of blood from several donors. Here immunoSEQ multiplex PCR was the method, and the copy in TCRdb shows in-frame clones only, minus some. The sample lists tens of thousands of clones; approximately 90% were seen once. Sequences were obtained from T cells isolated from PBMCs. The receptors here all came from a human donor in good health. The conserved cysteine and the conserved F or W are not part of the CDR3 here. D genes are given only for firm matches. Some rows mark clone size as missing; the rest say once, few, many or name a class of expanded clone.

j_call d_call clone_size v_call cdr3_aa
TRBJ2-7 TRBD2 - TRBV5-1 ASSAGLAESSYEQY
TRBJ1-2 - once TRBV7-3 ASSFGAGNYGYT
TRBJ2-3 TRBD2 - TRBV6-1 ASSSGGAGTDTQY
TRBJ2-6 - - TRBV14 ASNPSGNSGANVLT
TRBJ2-7 TRBD2 - TRBV2 ASKSSGGTYEQY
TRBJ2-3 TRBD1 - TRBV11-2 ASSRDRERLF
TRBJ2-7 - - TRBV27 ASSFTRSYEQY
TRBJ1-2 - - TRBV15 ATSRLGAGDYGYT
TRBJ1-3 - - TRBV9 ASSVDGVSGNTIY
TRBJ2-7 - - TRBV20-1 SALSSYEQY
TRBJ2-2 - - TRBV10-1 ASSVASGTGELF
TRBJ2-7 - - TRBV2 ASTQERGEQY
TRBJ1-1 - - TRBV13 ASSPSVIRITEAF
TRBJ2-5 TRBD1 - TRBV15 ATSWTGARETQY
TRBJ2-7 - - TRBV5-4 ASSPTGFYEQY
TRBJ2-3 TRBD2 - TRBV5-1 ASSLAQRGNTDTQY
TRBJ1-3 TRBD1 - TRBV4-1 ASSQGTGLPGNTIY
TRBJ2-1 TRBD2 - TRBV7-8 ASSSLAGDYNEQF
TRBJ1-4 - - TRBV7-6 ASSDQGSANEKLF
TRBJ2-3 TRBD1 - TRBV7-8 ASSTMAPTGTDTQY
TRBJ1-2 - - TRBV18 ASFTSGQVVGYT
TRBJ2-5 TRBD1 - TRBV2 ASSDTDRQQETQY
TRBJ2-7 - - TRBV4-1 ASSQGVTGMFYEQY
TRBJ2-7 - - TRBV6-5 ASSSQGRNGYEQY
TRBJ2-2 - - TRBV7-2 ASSNSPSGELF